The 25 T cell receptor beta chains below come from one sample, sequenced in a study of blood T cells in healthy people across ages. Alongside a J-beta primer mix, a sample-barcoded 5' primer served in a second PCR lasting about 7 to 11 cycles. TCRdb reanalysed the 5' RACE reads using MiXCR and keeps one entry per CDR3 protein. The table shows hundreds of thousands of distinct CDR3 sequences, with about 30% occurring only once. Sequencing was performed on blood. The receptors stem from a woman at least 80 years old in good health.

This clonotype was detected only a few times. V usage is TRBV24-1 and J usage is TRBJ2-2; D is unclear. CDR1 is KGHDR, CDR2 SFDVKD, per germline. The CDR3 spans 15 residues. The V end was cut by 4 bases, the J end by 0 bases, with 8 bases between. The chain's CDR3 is CATSEGFANTGELFF. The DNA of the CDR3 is TGTGCCACCAGTGAGGGGTTCGCGAACACCGGGGAGCTGTTTTTT.

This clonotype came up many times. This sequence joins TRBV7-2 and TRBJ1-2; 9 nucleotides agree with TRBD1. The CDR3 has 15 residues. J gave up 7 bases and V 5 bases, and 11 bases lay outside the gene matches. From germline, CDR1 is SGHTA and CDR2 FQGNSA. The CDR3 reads CASSPRDRVFVGYTF. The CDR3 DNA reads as TGTGCCAGCAGCCCCCGGGACAGGGTCTTCGTTGGCTACACCTTC.

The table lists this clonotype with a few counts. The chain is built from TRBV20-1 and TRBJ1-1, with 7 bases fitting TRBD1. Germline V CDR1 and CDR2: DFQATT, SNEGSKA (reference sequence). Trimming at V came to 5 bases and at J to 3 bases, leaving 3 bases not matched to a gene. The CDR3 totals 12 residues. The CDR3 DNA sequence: TGCAGTGCTCAGGGGGGTCACACTGAAGCTTTCTTT. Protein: CSAQGGHTEAFF.

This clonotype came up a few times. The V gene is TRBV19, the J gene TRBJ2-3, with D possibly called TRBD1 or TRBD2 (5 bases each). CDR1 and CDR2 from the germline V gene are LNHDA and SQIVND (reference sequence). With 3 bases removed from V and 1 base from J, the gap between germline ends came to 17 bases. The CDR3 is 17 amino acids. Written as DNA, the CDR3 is TGTGCCAGTAGTATGGGGGTCGCGGGCGTTGGCACAGATACGCAGTATTTT. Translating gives CASSMGVAGVGTDTQYF.

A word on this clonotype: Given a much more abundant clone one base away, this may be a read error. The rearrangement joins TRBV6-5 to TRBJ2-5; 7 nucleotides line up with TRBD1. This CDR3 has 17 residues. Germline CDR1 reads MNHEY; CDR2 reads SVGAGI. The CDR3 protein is CASSYYDRQGVEETQYF. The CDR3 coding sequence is TGTGCCAGCAGCTACTATGACAGGCAGGGGGTCGAAGAGACCCAGTACTTC.

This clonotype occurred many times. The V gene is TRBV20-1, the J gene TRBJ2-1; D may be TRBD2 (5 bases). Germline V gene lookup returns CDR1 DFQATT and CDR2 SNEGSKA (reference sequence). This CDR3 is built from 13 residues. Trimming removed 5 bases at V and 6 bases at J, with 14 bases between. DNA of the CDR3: TGCAGTGCTGAGGGTCGCAATGGCAATGAGCAGTTCTTC. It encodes CSAEGRNGNEQFF.

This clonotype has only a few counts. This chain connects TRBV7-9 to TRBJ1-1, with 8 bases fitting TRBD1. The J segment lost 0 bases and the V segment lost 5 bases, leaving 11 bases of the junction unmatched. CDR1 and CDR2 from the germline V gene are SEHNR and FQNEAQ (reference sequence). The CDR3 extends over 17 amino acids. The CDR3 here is CASSLDRDGWMNTEAFF. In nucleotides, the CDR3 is TGTGCCAGCAGCCTGGACAGGGACGGTTGGATGAACACTGAAGCTTTCTTT.

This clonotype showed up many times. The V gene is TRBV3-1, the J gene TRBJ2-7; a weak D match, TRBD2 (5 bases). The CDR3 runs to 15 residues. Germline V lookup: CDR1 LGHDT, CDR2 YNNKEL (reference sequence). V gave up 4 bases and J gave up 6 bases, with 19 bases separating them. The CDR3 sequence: CASSPPGPRTFEQYF. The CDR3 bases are TGTGCCAGCAGCCCCCCGGGCCCCAGGACTTTCGAGCAGTACTTC.

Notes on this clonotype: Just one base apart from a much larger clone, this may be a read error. The CDR3 protein is CASSLDRGPRNEQFF. The CDR3 nucleotides are TGTGCCAGCAGTCTGGACAGGGGCCCCCGCAATGAGCAGTTCTTC. The V and J genes are TRBV6-1 and TRBJ2-1, with 9 bases matching TRBD1. From germline, CDR1 is MNHNS and CDR2 SASEGT. J was trimmed by 6 bases and V by 5 bases; bases with no gene match: 8. This CDR3 has 15 residues.

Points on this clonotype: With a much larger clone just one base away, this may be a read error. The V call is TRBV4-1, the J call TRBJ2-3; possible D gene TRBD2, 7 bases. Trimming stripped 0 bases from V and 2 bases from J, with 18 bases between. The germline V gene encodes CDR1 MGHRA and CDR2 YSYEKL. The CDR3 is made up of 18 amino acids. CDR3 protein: CASSQDGGGGTPTDTQYF. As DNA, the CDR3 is TGCGCCAGCAGCCAAGATGGGGGGGGCGGCACCCCCACAGATACGCAGTATTTT.

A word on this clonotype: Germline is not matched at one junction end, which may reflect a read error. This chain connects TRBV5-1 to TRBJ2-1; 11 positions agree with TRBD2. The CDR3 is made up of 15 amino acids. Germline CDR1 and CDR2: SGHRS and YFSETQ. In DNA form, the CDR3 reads TGCGCCAGCCGCTTGACTAGCGGGATTGTGTCGGAGCAGTTCTTC. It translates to CASRLTSGIVSEQFF. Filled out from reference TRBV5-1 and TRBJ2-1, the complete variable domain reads KAGVTQTPRYLIKTRGQQVTLSCSPISGHRSVSWYQQTPGQGLQFLFEYFSETQRNKGNFPGRFSGRQFSNSRSEMNVSTLELGDSALYLCASRLTSGIVSEQFFGPGTRLTVL.

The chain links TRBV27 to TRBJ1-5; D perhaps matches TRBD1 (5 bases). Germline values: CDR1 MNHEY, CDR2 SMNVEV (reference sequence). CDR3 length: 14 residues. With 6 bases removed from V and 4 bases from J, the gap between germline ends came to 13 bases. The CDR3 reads CASSLAQANQPQHF. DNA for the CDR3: TGTGCCAGCAGCTTAGCACAGGCTAATCAGCCCCAGCATTTT.

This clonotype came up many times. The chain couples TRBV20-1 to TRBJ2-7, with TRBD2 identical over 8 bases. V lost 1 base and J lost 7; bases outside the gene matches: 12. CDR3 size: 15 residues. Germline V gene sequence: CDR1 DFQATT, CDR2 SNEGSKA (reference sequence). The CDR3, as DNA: TGCAGTGCTAGAGCAGTACGGCTGGCTAGCGGGGAGCAGTACTTC. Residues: CSARAVRLASGEQYF.

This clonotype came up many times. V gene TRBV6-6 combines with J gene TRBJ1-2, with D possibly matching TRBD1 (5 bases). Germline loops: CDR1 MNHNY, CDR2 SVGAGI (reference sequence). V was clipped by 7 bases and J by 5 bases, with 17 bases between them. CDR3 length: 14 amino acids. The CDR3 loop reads CASIRPGESYGYTF. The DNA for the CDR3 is TGTGCCAGCATCCGACCGGGGGAGAGTTATGGCTACACCTTC.

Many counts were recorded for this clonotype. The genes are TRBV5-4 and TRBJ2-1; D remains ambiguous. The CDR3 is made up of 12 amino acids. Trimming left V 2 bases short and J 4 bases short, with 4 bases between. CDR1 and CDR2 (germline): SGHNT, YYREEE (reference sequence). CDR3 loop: CASSFTYNEQFF. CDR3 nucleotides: TGTGCCAGCAGCTTTACTTACAATGAGCAGTTCTTC.

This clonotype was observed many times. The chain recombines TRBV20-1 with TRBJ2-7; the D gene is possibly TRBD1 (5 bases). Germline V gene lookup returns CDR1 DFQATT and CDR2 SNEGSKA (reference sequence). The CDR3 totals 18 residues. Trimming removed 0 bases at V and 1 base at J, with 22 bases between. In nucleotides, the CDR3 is TGCAGTGCTAGAGATTTCCCCCAGGGCATGGAATGGTCCTACGAGCAGTACTTC. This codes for CSARDFPQGMEWSYEQYF.

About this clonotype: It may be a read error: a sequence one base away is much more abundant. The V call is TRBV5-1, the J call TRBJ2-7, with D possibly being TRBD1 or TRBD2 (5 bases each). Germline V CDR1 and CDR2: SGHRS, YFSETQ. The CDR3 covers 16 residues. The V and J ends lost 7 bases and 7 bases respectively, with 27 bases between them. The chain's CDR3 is CASGNRVNVRGNEQYF. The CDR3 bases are TGCGCCAGCGGAAATCGGGTAAACGTCCGGGGCAATGAGCAGTACTTC.

The CDR3 loop is CSVEDPGYQETQYF. The CDR3 DNA is TGCAGCGTTGAAGACCCAGGGTACCAAGAGACCCAGTACTTC. The chain joins TRBV29-1 to TRBJ2-5, with a weak D call TRBD1 (5 bases). The V end was cut by 0 bases, the J end by 0 bases, with 8 bases between. This CDR3 spans 14 amino acids. Germline values: CDR1 SQVTM, CDR2 ANQGSEA.

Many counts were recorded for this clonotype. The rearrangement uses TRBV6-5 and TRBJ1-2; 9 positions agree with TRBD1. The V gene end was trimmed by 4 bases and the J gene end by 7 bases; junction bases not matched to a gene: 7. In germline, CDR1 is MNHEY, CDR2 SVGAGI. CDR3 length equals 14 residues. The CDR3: CASSSTGGFFGYTF. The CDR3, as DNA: TGTGCCAGCAGTTCCACAGGGGGCTTTTTTGGCTACACCTTC.

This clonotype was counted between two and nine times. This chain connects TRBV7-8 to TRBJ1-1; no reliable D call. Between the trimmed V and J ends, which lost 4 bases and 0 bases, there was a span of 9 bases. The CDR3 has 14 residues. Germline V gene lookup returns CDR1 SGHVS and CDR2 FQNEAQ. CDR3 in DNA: TGTGCCAGCAGCTCGACTACCATGAACACTGAAGCTTTCTTT. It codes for CASSSTTMNTEAFF.

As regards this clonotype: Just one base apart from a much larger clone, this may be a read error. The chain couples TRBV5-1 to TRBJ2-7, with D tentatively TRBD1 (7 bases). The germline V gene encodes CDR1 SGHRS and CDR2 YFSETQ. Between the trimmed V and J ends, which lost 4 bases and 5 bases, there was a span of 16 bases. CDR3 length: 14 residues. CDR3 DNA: TGCGCCAGCAGCGCCGAGGAGGGGGCCGACGAGCAGTACTTC. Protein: CASSAEEGADEQYF.

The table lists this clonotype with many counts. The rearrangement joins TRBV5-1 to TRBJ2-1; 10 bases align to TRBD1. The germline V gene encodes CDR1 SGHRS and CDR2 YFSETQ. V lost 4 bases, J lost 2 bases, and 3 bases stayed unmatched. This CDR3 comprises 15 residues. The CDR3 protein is CASSRQGAAYNEQFF. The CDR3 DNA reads TGCGCCAGCAGCCGACAGGGGGCCGCCTACAATGAGCAGTTCTTC.

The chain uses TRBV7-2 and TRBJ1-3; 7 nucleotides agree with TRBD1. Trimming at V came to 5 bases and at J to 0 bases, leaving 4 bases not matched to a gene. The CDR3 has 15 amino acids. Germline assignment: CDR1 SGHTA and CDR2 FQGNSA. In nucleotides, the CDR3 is TGTGCCAGCAGCAGACAGGGAGGCTCTGGAAACACCATATATTTT. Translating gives CASSRQGGSGNTIYF.

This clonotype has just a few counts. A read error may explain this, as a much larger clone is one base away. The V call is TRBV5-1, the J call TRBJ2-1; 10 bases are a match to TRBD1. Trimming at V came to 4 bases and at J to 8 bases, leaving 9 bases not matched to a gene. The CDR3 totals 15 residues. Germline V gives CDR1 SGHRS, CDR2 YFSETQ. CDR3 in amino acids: CASSAGTGVGDEQFF. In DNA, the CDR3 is TGCGCCAGCAGCGCCGGGACAGGGGTCGGTGATGAGCAGTTCTTC.

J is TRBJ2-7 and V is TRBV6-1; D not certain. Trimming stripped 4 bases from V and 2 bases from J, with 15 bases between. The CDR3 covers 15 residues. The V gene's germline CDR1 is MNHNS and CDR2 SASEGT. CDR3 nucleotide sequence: TGTGCCAGCAGTGCAGCGCAAGGCACAACCTACGAGCAGTACTTC. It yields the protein CASSAAQGTTYEQYF.